The rows below give T cell receptor beta chains drawn from one sample of a study of Ad26.COV2.S vaccination and SARS-CoV-2 variants. Assay used: immunoSEQ multiplex PCR; TCRdb lists only in-frame clones, some missing. The sample lists around 300,000 clones; about 86% were seen once. The sequencing used peripheral blood, collected in a trial of Ad26.COV2.S vaccine versus placebo. The origin of the receptors is a person aged 18-65 years who received the Ad26.COV2.S COVID-19 vaccine or a placebo. Both conserved end residues are part of each CDR3. Each record gives: V gene, J gene, D gene, CDR3 protein, CDR3 DNA. D genes are given only for firm matches.

v_call: TRBV24-1
j_call: TRBJ1-1
d_call: TRBD1
cdr3_aa: CATSGTGTAEAFF
cdr3_nt: TGTGCCACCAGTGGGACAGGGACGGCTGAAGCTTTCTTT

v_call: TRBV9
j_call: TRBJ2-3
d_call: NA
cdr3_aa: CASSVGTSTDTQYF
cdr3_nt: TGTGCCAGCAGCGTAGGGACTAGCACAGATACGCAGTATTTT

v_call: TRBV28
j_call: TRBJ1-2
d_call: TRBD1
cdr3_aa: CASRWTGAYGYTF
cdr3_nt: TGTGCCAGCAGATGGACAGGGGCCTATGGCTACACCTTC

v_call: TRBV19
j_call: TRBJ2-7
d_call: NA
cdr3_aa: CASRPWDGPYEQYF
cdr3_nt: TGTGCCAGTAGACCATGGGACGGCCCCTACGAGCAGTACTTC

v_call: TRBV18
j_call: TRBJ2-7
d_call: TRBD1
cdr3_aa: CASSPPVTGGFYEQYF
cdr3_nt: TGTGCCAGCTCACCTCCGGTGACAGGGGGTTTTTACGAGCAGTACTTC

v_call: TRBV5-6
j_call: TRBJ1-1
d_call: NA
cdr3_aa: CASSFRVGTEAFF
cdr3_nt: TGTGCCAGCAGCTTTAGGGTGGGCACTGAAGCTTTCTTT

v_call: TRBV5-1
j_call: TRBJ2-2
d_call: NA
cdr3_aa: CASSLEGGPGELFF
cdr3_nt: TGCGCCAGCAGCTTGGAGGGAGGACCCGGGGAGCTGTTTTTT

v_call: TRBV19
j_call: TRBJ2-7
d_call: NA
cdr3_aa: CASSTRGLRGSRNFSYEQYF
cdr3_nt: TGTGCCAGTAGTACTCGGGGGCTCAGAGGGTCTCGCAACTTTTCCTACGAGCAGTACTTC

v_call: TRBV19
j_call: TRBJ2-3
d_call: NA
cdr3_aa: CASCDRSTDTQYF
cdr3_nt: TGTGCCAGCTGCGACAGGAGCACAGATACGCAGTATTTT

v_call: TRBV4-1
j_call: TRBJ1-5
d_call: NA
cdr3_aa: CASSQDRGRGAQPQHF
cdr3_nt: TGCGCCAGCAGCCAAGATCGAGGCAGGGGTGCGCAGCCCCAGCATTTT

v_call: TRBV29-1
j_call: TRBJ1-6
d_call: NA
cdr3_aa: CSVRFGVRNSPLHF
cdr3_nt: NA

v_call: TRBV19
j_call: TRBJ2-7
d_call: NA
cdr3_aa: CASSIDSETASSYEQYF
cdr3_nt: TGTGCCAGTAGTATAGATTCTGAGACAGCCAGCTCCTACGAGCAGTACTTC

v_call: TRBV19
j_call: TRBJ1-5
d_call: TRBD1
cdr3_aa: CASRTSRGAGGQPQHF
cdr3_nt: TGTGCCAGTAGGACCTCCCGGGGGGCAGGGGGGCAGCCCCAGCATTTT

v_call: TRBV4-1
j_call: TRBJ2-5
d_call: NA
cdr3_aa: CASSMGETQYF
cdr3_nt: TGCGCCAGCAGCATGGGGGAGACCCAGTACTTC

v_call: TRBV10-2
j_call: TRBJ2-7
d_call: NA
cdr3_aa: CASRSGPYEQYF
cdr3_nt: TGCGCCAGCAGGAGCGGGCCCTACGAGCAGTACTTC